This T cell receptor (beta chain) was observed in a study of T-cell memory formation after mild COVID-19. Across the whole study: TCR clusters showed largely donor specificity.

TCRdb reanalysed the 5' RACE reads using MiXCR and keeps one entry per CDR3 protein. This table holds around 390,000 distinct CDR3 sequences, 16% found once. Study-level points and caveats: Largely, contracting CD4+ clones fell within CM and EM, and contracting CD8+ clones within EMRA. Memory sampled before infection contained some responding clones, suggesting cross-reactive memory joined.

Germline CDR1 SGHVS, CDR2 FNYEAQ. The V and J ends lost 5 bases and 8 bases respectively, with 15 bases between them. The length of the CDR3 is 13 residues. This clonotype was detected ten times or more. Its matching antigen is unknown. The receptor's source is a man aged 18 to 29 who had mild COVID-19 (a few samples of this study predate the infection). Cell type and time point are not known. Sequencing was performed on PBMCs or a T cell subset sorted from them (not recorded which). V gene TRBV7-6 combines with J gene TRBJ1-1; TRBD1 is a possible D gene (6 bases). In DNA, the CDR3 is TGTGCCAGCAGCGTACAAACAGGGACCGAAGCTTTCTTT. Translated, it gives CASSVQTGTEAFF.